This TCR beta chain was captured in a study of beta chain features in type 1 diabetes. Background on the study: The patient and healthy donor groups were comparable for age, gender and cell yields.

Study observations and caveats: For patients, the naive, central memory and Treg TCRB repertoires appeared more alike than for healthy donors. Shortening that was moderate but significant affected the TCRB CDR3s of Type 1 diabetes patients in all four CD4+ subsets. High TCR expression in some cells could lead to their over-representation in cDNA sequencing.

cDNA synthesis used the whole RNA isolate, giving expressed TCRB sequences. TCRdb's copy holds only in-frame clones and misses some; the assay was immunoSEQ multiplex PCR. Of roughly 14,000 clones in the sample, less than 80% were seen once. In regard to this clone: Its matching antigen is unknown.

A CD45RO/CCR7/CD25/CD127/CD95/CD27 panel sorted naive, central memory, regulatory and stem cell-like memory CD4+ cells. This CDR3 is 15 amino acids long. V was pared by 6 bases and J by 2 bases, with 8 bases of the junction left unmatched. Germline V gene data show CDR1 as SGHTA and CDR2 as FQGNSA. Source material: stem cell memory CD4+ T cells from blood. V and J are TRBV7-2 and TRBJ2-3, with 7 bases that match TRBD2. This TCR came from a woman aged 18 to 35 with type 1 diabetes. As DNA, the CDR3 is TGTGCCAGCAGACCATACCGGGGGGACACAGATACGCAGTATTTT. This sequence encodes CASRPYRGDTDTQYF.